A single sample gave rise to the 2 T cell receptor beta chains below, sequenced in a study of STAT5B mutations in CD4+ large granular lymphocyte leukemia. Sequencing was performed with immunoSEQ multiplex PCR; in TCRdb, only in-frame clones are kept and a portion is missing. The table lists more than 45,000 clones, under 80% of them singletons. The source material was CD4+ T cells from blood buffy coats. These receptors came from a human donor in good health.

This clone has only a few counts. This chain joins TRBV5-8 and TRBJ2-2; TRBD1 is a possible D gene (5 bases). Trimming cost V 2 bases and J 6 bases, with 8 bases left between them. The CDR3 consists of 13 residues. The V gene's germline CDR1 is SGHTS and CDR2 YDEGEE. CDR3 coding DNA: TGTGCCAGCAGCTTTAGCAGGGCCGGGGAGCTGTTTTTT. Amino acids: CASSFSRAGELFF.

CDR3: CASSLVAATGWTYEQYF. The DNA of the CDR3 is TGTGCCAGCAGCTTAGTAGCAGCGACAGGGTGGACCTACGAGCAGTACTTC. The chain recombines TRBV11-2 with TRBJ2-7, with 7 bases fitting TRBD1. This CDR3 contains 17 residues. V lost 1 base and J lost 2; bases outside the gene matches: 11. Looked up from germline, CDR1 is SGHAT and CDR2 is FQNNGV.